This T cell receptor beta chain was sequenced in a study of CD8+CD57+ T cells in acquired aplastic anemia. Genomic DNA was employed as the template in profiling TCR beta VDJ and CDR3. TCRdb fed the reads into MiXCR, producing one record per CDR3 protein. The profile shows roughly 290,000 distinct CDR3 sequences, 45% to 65% of them singletons. The CDR3 totals 15 residues. V lost 1 base to trimming and J lost 0 bases, with 8 bases between them. The germline V gene encodes CDR1 LNHNV and CDR2 YYDKDF (reference sequence). Patients selected for sequencing had displayed CD8+CD57+ cell expansion by flow cytometry.

The TCR was taken from a human donor with aplastic anemia. The V call is TRBV15, the J call TRBJ2-3; D unresolved. Sample: sorted CD4+, CD8+, or CD8+CD57+ T cells (not recorded which) from PBMCs. The CDR3 reads CATSRADGSTDTQYF. The CDR3 bases are TGTGCCACCAGCAGAGCTGACGGGAGCACAGATACGCAGTATTTT.